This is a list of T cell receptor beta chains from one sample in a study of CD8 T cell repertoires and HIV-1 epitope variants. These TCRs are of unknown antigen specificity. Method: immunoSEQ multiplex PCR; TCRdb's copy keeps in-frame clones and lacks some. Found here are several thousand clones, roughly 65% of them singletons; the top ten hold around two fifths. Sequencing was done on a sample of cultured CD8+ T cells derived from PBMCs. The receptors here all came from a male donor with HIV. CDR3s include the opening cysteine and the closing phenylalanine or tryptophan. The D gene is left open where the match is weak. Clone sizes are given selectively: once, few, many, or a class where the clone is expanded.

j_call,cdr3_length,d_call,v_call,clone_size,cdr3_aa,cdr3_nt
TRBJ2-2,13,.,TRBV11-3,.,CASSFTRGGELFF,TGTGCCAGCAGCTTCACCCGGGGAGGGGAGCTGTTTTTT
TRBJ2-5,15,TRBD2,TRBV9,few,CASSGRDYERQTQYF,TGTGCCAGCAGCGGCCGGGACTATGAGCGGCAGACCCAGTACTTC
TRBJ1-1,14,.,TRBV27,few,CASSLSGVATEAFF,TGTGCCAGCAGTTTATCCGGTGTCGCCACTGAAGCTTTCTTT
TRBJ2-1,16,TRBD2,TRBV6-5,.,CASSYSPSGGRNEQFF,TGTGCCAGCAGTTACTCGCCTAGCGGGGGACGCAATGAGCAGTTCTTC
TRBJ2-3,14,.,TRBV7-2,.,CASSSVLATDTQYF,TGTGCCAGCAGCTCCGTACTGGCGACAGATACGCAGTATTTT
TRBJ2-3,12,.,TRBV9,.,CASSASGDTQYF,TGTGCCAGCAGCGCTTCAGGGGATACGCAGTATTTT
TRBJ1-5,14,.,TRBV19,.,CASLRAGFEQPQHF,TGTGCCAGTCTCCGAGCCGGATTCGAACAGCCCCAGCATTTT
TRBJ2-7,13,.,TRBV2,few,CASRGTPYNEQYF,TGTGCCAGCAGAGGGACACCCTATAACGAGCAGTACTTC
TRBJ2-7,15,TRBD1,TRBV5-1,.,CASSPDRFETYEQYF,TGCGCCAGCAGCCCGGACAGGTTCGAGACCTACGAGCAGTACTTC
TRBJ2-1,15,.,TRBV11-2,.,CASSLATGTYNEQFF,TGTGCCAGCAGCTTAGCCACAGGAACCTACAATGAGCAGTTCTTC
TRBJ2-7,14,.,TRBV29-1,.,CSVSGVTGPYEQYF,TGCAGCGTTTCGGGGGTTACTGGGCCCTACGAGCAGTACTTC
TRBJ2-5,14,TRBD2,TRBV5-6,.,CASSGLAREETQYF,TGTGCCAGCAGCGGACTAGCGAGGGAAGAGACCCAGTACTTC
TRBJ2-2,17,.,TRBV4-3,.,CASSQDHGGGTTGELFF,TGCGCCAGCAGCCAAGATCACGGAGGGGGGACTACCGGGGAGCTGTTTTTT
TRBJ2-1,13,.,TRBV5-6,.,CASSRGAVNEQFF,TGTGCCAGCAGCAGGGGGGCTGTCAATGAGCAGTTCTTC
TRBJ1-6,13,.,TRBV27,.,CASSLGFSSPLHF,TGTGCCAGCAGTTTGGGGTTTTCTTCACCCCTCCACTTT
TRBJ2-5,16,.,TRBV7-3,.,CASSLIAPGVEETQYF,TGTGCCAGCAGCTTAATTGCGCCGGGGGTAGAAGAGACCCAGTACTTC
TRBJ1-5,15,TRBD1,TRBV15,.,CATSPEQGANQPQHF,TGTGCCACCAGCCCTGAGCAGGGGGCCAATCAGCCCCAGCATTTT
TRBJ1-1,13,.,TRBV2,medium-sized,CASRGIMNTEAFF,TGTGCCAGCCGTGGAATTATGAACACTGAAGCTTTCTTT
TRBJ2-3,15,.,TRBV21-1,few,CASSSSGSGTDTQYF,TGTGCCAGCAGTTCTAGCGGATCGGGCACAGATACGCAGTATTTT
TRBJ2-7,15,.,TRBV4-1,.,CASSQDSSSPYEQYF,TGCGCCAGCAGCCAAGATTCGAGTTCCCCCTACGAGCAGTACTTC
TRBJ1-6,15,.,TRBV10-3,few,CAISESIGGNSPLHF,TGTGCCATCAGTGAGTCGATAGGCGGGAATTCACCCCTCCACTTT
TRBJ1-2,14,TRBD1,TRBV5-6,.,CASSLGTGSKGYTF,TGTGCCAGCAGCTTGGGGACAGGGTCGAAAGGCTACACCTTC
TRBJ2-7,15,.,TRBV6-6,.,CASSYSPGLDYEQYF,TGTGCCAGCAGTTACTCGCCAGGGTTAGACTACGAGCAGTACTTC
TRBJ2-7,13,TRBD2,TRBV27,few,CASIAGGPYEQYF,TGTGCCAGCATAGCGGGGGGGCCTTACGAGCAGTACTTC
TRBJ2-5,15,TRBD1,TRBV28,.,CASSRESGGQETQYF,TGTGCCAGCAGTCGTGAATCAGGGGGCCAAGAGACCCAGTACTTC
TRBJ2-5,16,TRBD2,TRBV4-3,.,CASSQIAGRYQETQYF,TGCGCCAGCAGCCAAATAGCGGGGAGATACCAAGAGACCCAGTACTTC
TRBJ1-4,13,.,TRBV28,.,CASSPATNEKLFF,TGTGCCAGCAGTCCTGCAACTAATGAAAAACTGTTTTTT
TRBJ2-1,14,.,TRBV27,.,CASSLLDSNNEQFF,TGTGCCAGCAGTCTGTTGGACTCTAACAATGAGCAGTTCTTC
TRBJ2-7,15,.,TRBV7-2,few,CASSLHSGGLYEQYF,TGTGCCAGCAGCTTACACAGCGGAGGATTGTACGAGCAGTACTTC
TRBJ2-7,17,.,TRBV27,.,CASSLLPGTGSSYEQYF,TGTGCCAGCAGTTTATTGCCAGGGACCGGCAGCTCCTACGAGCAGTACTTC
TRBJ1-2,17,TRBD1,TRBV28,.,CASSPRTGVGFSHGYTF,TGTGCCAGCAGCCCTAGGACAGGGGTGGGCTTTAGTCATGGCTACACCTTC
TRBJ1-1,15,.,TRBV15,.,CATSRDRAVNTEAFF,TGTGCCACCAGCAGAGATAGGGCGGTGAACACTGAAGCTTTCTTT
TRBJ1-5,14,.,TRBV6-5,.,CASSYSIGNQPQHF,TGTGCCAGCAGTTACTCGATTGGCAATCAGCCCCAGCATTTT
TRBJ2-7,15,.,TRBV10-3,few,CAISGRDGFNYEQYF,TGTGCCATCAGTGGCAGGGATGGGTTCAACTACGAGCAGTACTTC
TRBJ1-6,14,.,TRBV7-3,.,CASSLGPDGSPLHF,TGTGCCAGCAGCTTAGGCCCGGACGGTTCACCCCTCCACTTT
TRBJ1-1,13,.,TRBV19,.,CASSIGVNTEAFF,TGTGCCAGTAGTATTGGAGTGAACACTGAAGCTTTCTTT
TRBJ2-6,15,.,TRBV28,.,CASSLSGGGANVLTF,TGTGCCAGCAGTTTAAGTGGGGGTGGGGCCAACGTCCTGACTTTC
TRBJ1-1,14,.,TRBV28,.,CASGGEWAGTEAFF,TGTGCCAGCGGTGGGGAGTGGGCAGGAACTGAAGCTTTCTTT
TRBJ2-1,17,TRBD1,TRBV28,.,CASSSGTGGFGDNEQFF,TGTGCCAGCAGTTCCGGGACAGGGGGCTTCGGGGACAATGAGCAGTTCTTC
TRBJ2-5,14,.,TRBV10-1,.,CASSEGQYWETQYF,TGCGCCAGCAGTGAGGGACAGTATTGGGAGACCCAGTACTTC
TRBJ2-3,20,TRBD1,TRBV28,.,CASSLLSRTGEDVGTDTQYF,TGTGCCAGCAGTTTACTCTCTCGGACAGGGGAGGATGTAGGGACAGATACGCAGTATTTT
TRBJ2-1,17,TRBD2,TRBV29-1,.,CSVEHPRGTSSYNEQFF,TGCAGCGTTGAACACCCCCGGGGGACTAGCTCCTACAATGAGCAGTTCTTC
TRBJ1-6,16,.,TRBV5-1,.,CASSFRGDSYNSPLHF,TGCGCCAGCAGCTTCCGGGGCGACTCCTATAATTCACCCCTCCACTTT
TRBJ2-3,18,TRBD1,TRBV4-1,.,CASSPGTDPKPSTDTQYF,TGCGCCAGCAGCCCGGGGACAGATCCGAAACCTAGCACAGATACGCAGTATTTT
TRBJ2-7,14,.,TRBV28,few,CASSLARPLDEQYF,TGTGCCAGCAGTTTAGCCCGTCCTCTGGACGAGCAGTACTTC
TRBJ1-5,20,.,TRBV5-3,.,CARSGTDYRALGERNQPQHF,TGTGCCAGAAGCGGTACCGATTACAGGGCCCTGGGCGAGAGGAATCAGCCCCAGCATTTT
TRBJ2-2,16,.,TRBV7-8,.,CASSLVGGANTGELFF,TGTGCCAGCAGCTTAGTGGGCGGCGCGAACACCGGGGAGCTGTTTTTT
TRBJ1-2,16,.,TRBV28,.,CASSLSWGPQRYGYTF,TGTGCCAGCAGTTTATCCTGGGGCCCTCAGCGATATGGCTACACCTTC
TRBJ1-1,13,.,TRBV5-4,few,CASSLGVGYEAFF,TGTGCCAGCAGCTTGGGGGTGGGATATGAAGCTTTCTTT
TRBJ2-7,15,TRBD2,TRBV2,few,CASTEWLAGAYEQYF,TGTGCCAGCACCGAATGGCTAGCGGGGGCCTACGAGCAGTACTTC
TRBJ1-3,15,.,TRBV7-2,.,CASSLTPGERNTIYF,TGTGCCAGCAGCTTAACCCCCGGCGAGCGAAACACCATATATTTT
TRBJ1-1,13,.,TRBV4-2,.,CASSQSLRGGAFF,TGTGCCAGCAGCCAATCCTTGAGGGGAGGAGCTTTCTTT
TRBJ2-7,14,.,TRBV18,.,CASSPPRQAYEQYF,TGTGCCAGCTCACCACCTCGACAGGCGTACGAGCAGTACTTC
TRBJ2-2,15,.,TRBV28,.,CASSFRTENTGELFF,TGTGCCAGCAGTTTCAGGACCGAGAACACCGGGGAGCTGTTTTTT
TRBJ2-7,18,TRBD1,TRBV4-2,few,CASSLAARGRIEVYEQYF,TGTGCCAGCAGCCTAGCGGCCAGGGGGCGAATCGAGGTGTACGAGCAGTACTTC